Listed below are T cell receptor beta chains from one sample, sequenced in a study of CD8 T cells in Susac syndrome. One entry per CDR3 protein, called by TCRdb with MiXCR from the immunoSEQ multiplex PCR reads. The sample has about 57,000 distinct CDR3 sequences, roughly 93% seen once; the top ten hold 0.4% to 0.55%. The sample was CD8+ T cells from PBMCs. The receptors shown here come from a human donor with multiple sclerosis. CDR3s include the opening cysteine and the closing phenylalanine or tryptophan. The D gene is left open where the match is weak. Clone size is given for some rows only: seen once, a few or many times, or a class if the clone is expanded.

j_call clone_size v_call d_call cdr3_aa cdr3_nt
TRBJ1-1 - TRBV7-9 - CASSLAVQGSEAFF TGTGCCAGCAGCTTAGCCGTTCAGGGATCTGAAGCTTTCTTT
TRBJ1-2 once TRBV30 - CAWGPIGYTF TGTGCCTGGGGTCCAATAGGCTACACCTTC
TRBJ1-5 - TRBV7-9 - CASSLGGGGSQPQHF TGTGCCAGCAGCTTAGGAGGTGGGGGCAGCCAGCCCCAGCATTTT
TRBJ2-2 - TRBV10-3 - CATHGGTGELFF TGTGCCACACATGGAGGCACCGGGGAGCTGTTTTTT
TRBJ1-2 once TRBV27 TRBD1 CASSTTGQDGYTF TGTGCCAGCAGTACGACAGGGCAAGATGGCTACACCTTC
TRBJ2-5 - TRBV27 TRBD1 CASSRTGGLQETQYF TGTGCCAGCAGTCGGACAGGGGGCCTCCAAGAGACCCAGTACTTC
TRBJ2-2 once TRBV24-1 - CATSGGMMSTGELFF TGTGCCACCAGTGGCGGGATGATGAGCACCGGGGAGCTGTTTTTT
TRBJ1-5 - TRBV13 - CASSYGALTHQPQHF TGTGCCAGCAGCTACGGGGCCCTGACCCATCAGCCCCAGCATTTT
TRBJ1-6 - TRBV2 TRBD1 CASSDRQRYTGTGVSPLHF TGTGCCAGCAGTGACAGACAAAGATATACCGGGACAGGGGTATCACCCCTCCACTTT
TRBJ2-3 - TRBV30 TRBD1 CAWRTDRSSTDTQYF TGTGCCTGGAGGACGGACAGGAGTTCCACAGATACGCAGTATTTT
TRBJ1-5 - TRBV2 TRBD1 CASSEIGQGIHNQPQHF TGTGCCAGCAGTGAAATAGGACAGGGAATCCACAATCAGCCCCAGCATTTT
TRBJ2-3 - TRBV28 - CASRTGTIPDTQYF TGTGCCAGCAGGACAGGCACTATCCCAGATACGCAGTATTTT
TRBJ2-3 - TRBV5-8 - CASSLARTLPWGAHTDTQYF TGTGCCAGCAGCTTGGCCCGTACCCTTCCATGGGGGGCGCACACAGATACGCAGTATTTT
TRBJ1-5 - TRBV5-1 - CASSLAPGSNQPQHF TGCGCCAGCAGCTTGGCCCCGGGTAGCAATCAGCCCCAGCATTTT
TRBJ2-2 - TRBV4-1 TRBD2 CASSRTSGGRGTPGELFF TGCGCCAGCAGCCGGACTAGCGGGGGGCGAGGGACCCCCGGGGAGCTGTTTTTT
TRBJ2-7 - TRBV27 - CASSFWSGGYEQYF TGTGCCAGCAGTTTTTGGAGCGGAGGCTACGAGCAGTACTTC
TRBJ1-3 - TRBV4-3 - CASSTWSNSGNTIYF TGCGCCAGCAGTACCTGGTCTAACTCTGGAAACACCATATATTTT
TRBJ1-6 - TRBV6-5 - CASSYATVRFGIQDLDSPLHF TGTGCCAGCAGTTACGCTACAGTAAGATTTGGGATTCAGGATTTGGATTCACCCCTCCACTTT
TRBJ1-6 - TRBV27 - CASSFGQGVPPLHF TGTGCCAGCAGTTTTGGGCAAGGAGTGCCACCCCTCCACTTT
TRBJ2-7 - TRBV5-4 - CASSSRTAAWVYEQYF TGTGCCAGCAGCTCCCGGACCGCGGCGTGGGTCTACGAGCAGTACTTC
TRBJ1-2 - TRBV6-6 - CASSYAPHGGDYGYTF TGTGCCAGCAGTTACGCCCCCCACGGAGGGGACTATGGCTACACCTTC
TRBJ2-7 - TRBV5-4 - CASSSLPATYEQYF TGTGCCAGCAGCTCCCTACCCGCGACCTACGAGCAGTACTTC
TRBJ2-1 - TRBV19 - CASSAAPHHRDPYNEQFF TGTGCCAGTAGTGCCGCTCCCCACCACCGGGACCCCTACAATGAGCAGTTCTTC
TRBJ2-7 - TRBV4-2 - CASSQAISGTYEQYF TGTGCCAGCAGCCAAGCGATTAGCGGAACCTACGAGCAGTACTTC
TRBJ2-7 - TRBV11-2 - CASSHTGPAREQYF TGTGCCAGCAGCCATACCGGACCCGCACGCGAGCAGTACTTC
TRBJ2-3 - TRBV9 TRBD2 CASSGGGAGTDTQYF TGTGCCAGCAGCGGCGGGGGGGCCGGCACAGATACGCAGTATTTT
TRBJ2-1 - TRBV20-1 - CSASHTGTEQFF TGCAGTGCTAGCCACACAGGGACTGAGCAGTTCTTC
TRBJ1-1 - TRBV5-1 - CASSFGGGNEAFF TGCGCCAGCAGTTTTGGGGGCGGCAATGAAGCTTTCTTT
TRBJ1-1 - TRBV11-2 - CASSHQGFEAFF TGTGCCAGCAGCCACCAGGGTTTTGAAGCTTTCTTT